This is a list of T cell receptor beta chains from one sample in a study of shared clonotypes between healthy human individuals. Libraries were prepared by immunoSEQ multiplex PCR; TCRdb keeps only in-frame clonotypes and omits some of them. Of more than 550,000 clones listed, around 90% were seen once; the top ten hold 34%. The sequencing input was memory CD8+ T cells from PBMCs. All receptors derive from a man between 18 and 35 years old in good health. Some clones in this sample may be carry-over from other donors' samples. The CDR3 runs from the conserved cysteine through the conserved F or W. Each record gives: D gene, clone size, V gene, J gene, CDR3 DNA, CDR3 protein. The D gene is left open where the match is weak. The listing skips clone size in some rows; elsewhere it reads once, few, many or a size class.

TRBD1	-	TRBV28	TRBJ1-1	TGTGCCAGCAGTGCCCAGGGACAGCTGAACACTGAAGCTTTCTTT	CASSAQGQLNTEAFF
TRBD1	-	TRBV15	TRBJ2-7	TGTGCCACCAGCAGAGATCGGCAGGGGGTCGCCTACGAGCAGTACTTC	CATSRDRQGVAYEQYF
-	-	TRBV7-9	TRBJ2-2	TGTGCCAGCAGGGGACTGAACACCGGGGAGCTGTTTTTT	CASRGLNTGELFF
-	-	TRBV6-5	TRBJ2-7	TGTGCCAGCTCTGTCGGGAACGAGCAGTACTTC	CASSVGNEQYF
-	-	TRBV19	TRBJ1-1	TGTGCCAGTACGGCCAGGGGGAACACTGAAGCTTTCTTT	CASTARGNTEAFF
-	-	TRBV28	TRBJ2-1	TGTGCCAGCAGTTTAATGGGCAGGAATGACAATGAGCAGTTCTTC	CASSLMGRNDNEQFF
TRBD1	-	TRBV2	TRBJ2-1	TGTGCCAGCAGTGAAGCGCTGGGGACAGGGCACAATGAGCAGTTCTTC	CASSEALGTGHNEQFF
-	-	TRBV6-5	TRBJ2-2	TGTGCCAGCAGCCTTGGACGCGTCGGGGAGCTGTTTTTT	CASSLGRVGELFF
TRBD2	-	TRBV29-1	TRBJ2-1	TGCAGCGTTGACCCCGGGGGAGTAGCGGGAAGCTCCTACAATGAGCAGTTCTTC	CSVDPGGVAGSSYNEQFF
-	-	TRBV6-6	TRBJ1-2	TGTGCCAGCAGCCCCGGGGGGTCCGGCTACACCTTC	CASSPGGSGYTF
TRBD2	-	TRBV5-1	TRBJ2-4	TGCGCCAGCAGCGGGGCCCCTGGGGGAGGGTTAAAAACCATTCAGTACTTC	CASSGAPGGGLKTIQYF
TRBD2	once	TRBV9	TRBJ2-7	TGTGCCAGCAGCTACGGGACTAGCGGGAGCTACGAGCAGTACTTC	CASSYGTSGSYEQYF
-	-	TRBV5-1	TRBJ2-2	TGCGCCAGCAGCTTTTGGCGGGCCCCCGGGGAGCTGTTTTTT	CASSFWRAPGELFF
TRBD2	-	TRBV12-5	TRBJ2-1	TGTGCTAGTGGTTTTCCTACGCTAGCGGGAGCGGTCAATGAGCAGTTCTTC	CASGFPTLAGAVNEQFF
TRBD1	many	TRBV11-2	TRBJ1-1	TGTGCCAGCAGCGCCGGGACAGCCACTGAAGCTTTCTTT	CASSAGTATEAFF
-	-	TRBV7-9	TRBJ2-7	TGTGCCAGCAGCCCCGACGGCCACGAGCAGTACTTC	CASSPDGHEQYF
TRBD2	-	TRBV7-7	TRBJ2-7	TGTGCCAGCAGCTTACACGGGGAGGGCTCCTACGAGCAGTACTTC	CASSLHGEGSYEQYF
-	once	TRBV7-6	TRBJ2-5	TGTGCCAGCAGCTTAGTCCTTGTGGGCCCGGAGGAGACCCAGTACTTC	CASSLVLVGPEETQYF